Listed below are T cell receptor beta chains from one sample, sequenced in a study of T-cell reconstitution after alpha-beta-depleted transplantation in children. Using its own MiXCR run on the PCR reads, TCRdb lists one record per CDR3 protein. The data show around 400,000 distinct CDR3 sequences, 11% seen once. The starting material was PBMCs from the stem cell graft donor, obtained from the stem cell graft. The receptors were gathered from a human donor who donated a stem cell graft to a child with acute myeloid leukemia. CDR3s include the opening cysteine and the closing phenylalanine or tryptophan. A D gene is named only where the DNA matches it firmly. Size is omitted from some rows. Given values are once, few, many or a class for expanded clones.

TGCAGCGGCCTGGACAACTCTGGAAACACCATATATTTT,CSGLDNSGNTIYF,TRBJ1-3,.,TRBV29-1,few
TGTGCCAGCAGCTTAGAAGGGAATACGGATACGCAGTATTTT,CASSLEGNTDTQYF,TRBJ2-3,.,TRBV5-1,many
TGTGCCAGCAGTTTTTCTGCGGGAGAGCACACCGGGGAGCTGTTTTTT,CASSFSAGEHTGELFF,TRBJ2-2,TRBD2,TRBV12-3/TRBV12-4,few
TGCAGTGCTAGAGATTCTAAGCGGGAGGTCCCCTACGAGCAGTACTTC,CSARDSKREVPYEQYF,TRBJ2-7,TRBD2,TRBV20-1,.
TGTGCCAGCAGACTAGGGAGCGTAACCTACAATGAGCAGTTCTTC,CASRLGSVTYNEQFF,TRBJ2-1,.,TRBV12-3/TRBV12-4,.
TGTGCCGGGATGGCCAGGGTAGGTGGGGGCTACACCTTC,CAGMARVGGGYTF,TRBJ1-2,.,TRBV30,.
TGCAGTGCTAACAAGCGGGGGGCCTTCGTTGAGCAGTTCTTC,CSANKRGAFVEQFF,TRBJ2-1,TRBD2,TRBV20-1,.
TGTGCCAGCAGTTACTCCCCCGCCAAAAACATTCAGTACTTC,CASSYSPAKNIQYF,TRBJ2-4,.,TRBV6-5,.
TGCAGTGCTAGGACTGTATATGGCTACACCTTC,CSARTVYGYTF,TRBJ1-2,.,TRBV20-1,.
TGTGCCAGCAGCCGACCCCCTAGCGGCGTGAACACCGGGGAGCTGTTTTTT,CASSRPPSGVNTGELFF,TRBJ2-2,TRBD2,TRBV4-2,few
TGCAGCGTGGAAACGGGACAGGCCTACGAGCAGTACTTC,CSVETGQAYEQYF,TRBJ2-7,TRBD1,TRBV29-1,.
TGCAGTGCTAGAGAGTGGCGGGAGACCACAGAGACCCAGTACTTC,CSAREWRETTETQYF,TRBJ2-5,TRBD2,TRBV20-1,.
TGTGCCACCAGCAGAGGAGGGACCAATCAGCCCCAGCATTTT,CATSRGGTNQPQHF,TRBJ1-5,.,TRBV15,few
TGCGCCAGCAGTGAGGGTCCGCGGGGACCCCAGCATTTT,CASSEGPRGPQHF,TRBJ1-5,.,TRBV10-2,.
TGTGCCAGCAGTTTCTGGGGGAACGCGAACACCGGGGAGCTGTTTTTT,CASSFWGNANTGELFF,TRBJ2-2,.,TRBV12-3/TRBV12-4,.
TGCAGCGTTGAAGAGTACGACAGATTGTATGGCTACACCTTC,CSVEEYDRLYGYTF,TRBJ1-2,.,TRBV29-1,few
TGCAGTGCGTTAGGGAGCTCAGGGATCAGCACAGATACGCAGTATTTT,CSALGSSGISTDTQYF,TRBJ2-3,.,TRBV20-1,many
TGCAGTGCTCGAGGGGTTGAAAAACTGTTTTTT,CSARGVEKLFF,TRBJ1-4,.,TRBV20-1,few
TGCAGTGCTAGAGTAGGCTTCCCTGCGAGTGAGCAGTTCTTC,CSARVGFPASEQFF,TRBJ2-1,.,TRBV20-1,.
TGTGCCAGCAGCCGGGACAGGGGCCAGGCCTACGAGCAGTACTTC,CASSRDRGQAYEQYF,TRBJ2-7,TRBD1,TRBV7-8,few
TGTGCCAGCAGCCCACGCGGGGGGGCCTCAGAGACCCAGTACTTC,CASSPRGGASETQYF,TRBJ2-5,TRBD2,TRBV11-2,.
TGTGCTAGTGGTTTTGACGGGGGGTTATCCTACAATGAGCAGTTCTTC,CASGFDGGLSYNEQFF,TRBJ2-1,TRBD2,TRBV12-5,.
TGTGCCAGCAGCTTTATCGTTGGGGGTAACTATGGCTACACCTTC,CASSFIVGGNYGYTF,TRBJ1-2,.,TRBV11-2,.
TGTGCCTGGAAAGGGGATACAGGGGACGACTACGAGCAGTACTTC,CAWKGDTGDDYEQYF,TRBJ2-7,TRBD1,TRBV30,.
TGTGCCAGCAGTCAGGCCAACAATGAGCAGTTCTTC,CASSQANNEQFF,TRBJ2-1,.,TRBV12-3/TRBV12-4,few
TGTGCCAGCAGCCAAGGGACTAGCATGGGCAATGAGCAGTTCTTC,CASSQGTSMGNEQFF,TRBJ2-1,TRBD2,TRBV7-2,many